The 7 T cell receptor beta chains given below trace back to one sample, sequenced in a study of control samples from healthy donors and cancer patients. Generated by immunoSEQ multiplex PCR, the TCRdb table keeps only in-frame clones and is missing some. Here the sample spans around 170,000 clones, around 88% being singletons. The material sequenced was blood. The receptors stem from a woman in her 30s in good health.

The gene calls are TRBV5-1 and TRBJ2-1; 14 bases match TRBD2. With 6 bases clipped from V and 0 bases from J, the junction kept 8 bases outside the gene matches. CDR3 length equals 18 residues. Germline V gene sequence: CDR1 SGHRS, CDR2 YFSETQ. The CDR3 sequence: CASTTGGTSGGSYNEQFF. The CDR3 nucleotides read TGCGCCAGCACCACGGGTGGGACTAGCGGGGGCTCCTACAATGAGCAGTTCTTC.

This chain joins TRBV28 and TRBJ1-5, with 10 bases that match TRBD1. The junction had 9 bases not matched to a gene; V was cut back by 8 bases and J by 2 bases. Germline V gene lookup returns CDR1 MDHEN and CDR2 SYDVKM. The CDR3 totals 16 residues. The CDR3 loop reads CASRGQGMKGNQPQHF. CDR3 nucleotides: TGTGCCAGCCGGGGACAGGGGATGAAGGGCAATCAGCCCCAGCATTTT.

A single count supports this clone. CDR3 in DNA: TGTGCCACCAGTGACCTGGACGGGACCGGGGAGCTGTTTTTT. It yields the protein CATSDLDGTGELFF. The chain uses TRBV24-1 and TRBJ2-2; D gene unclear. This CDR3 is 14 amino acids long. V lost 4 bases and J lost 5, with 10 bases in between. Germline V gene data show CDR1 as KGHDR and CDR2 as SFDVKD.

The chain uses TRBV3-1 (or the pseudogene TRBV3-2) and TRBJ2-3; 8 bases align to TRBD2. Losses at the gene ends were 5 bases for V and 3 bases for J; bases not matched to a gene: 7. Germline values: CDR1 LGHDT, CDR2 YNNKEL (reference sequence). The CDR3 runs 15 residues. DNA of the CDR3: TGTGCCAGCAGCGCGGGACTAGGCATTACAGATACGCAGTATTTT. Residues: CASSAGLGITDTQYF.

J is TRBJ2-3 and V is TRBV10-2; a possible D gene is TRBD2 (6 bases). Deletions cut 6 bases from V and 7 bases from J, with 11 bases between. The length of the CDR3 is 12 residues. Per the germline V gene, CDR1 is WSHSY and CDR2 is SAAADI. In DNA form, the CDR3 reads TGCGCCAGCAGGGACTATACTTATACGCAGTATTTT. Residues: CASRDYTYTQYF.

J is TRBJ2-3 and V is TRBV5-1; maybe TRBD2 (6 bases). Trimming took 1 base from V and 2 from J, leaving 14 bases between them. CDR3 length equals 16 residues. The germline CDR1 and CDR2 sequences are SGHRS and YFSETQ. CDR3 residues: CASSLSARRDTDTQYF. CDR3 DNA sequence: TGCGCCAGCAGCTTGTCAGCCCGGCGGGACACAGATACGCAGTATTTT.

This chain uses TRBV14 with TRBJ2-1; 8 nucleotides match TRBD2. Per the germline V gene, CDR1 is SGHDN and CDR2 is FVKESK. The CDR3 extends over 14 amino acids. Losses at the gene ends were 5 bases for V and 7 bases for J; bases not matched to a gene: 7. In DNA, the CDR3 is TGTGCCAGCAGCAGGCCGGGACTAGTGAATGAGCAGTTCTTC. Translating gives CASSRPGLVNEQFF. The full variable domain, in which reference TRBV14 and TRBJ2-1 provide the parts outside the CDR3, is EAGVTQFPSHSVIEKGQTVTLRCDPISGHDNLYWYRRVMGKEIKFLLHFVKESKQDESGMPNNRFLAERTGGTYSTLKVQPAELEDSGVYFCASSRPGLVNEQFFGPGTRLTVL.